This T cell receptor (beta chain) was recorded in a study of cytotoxic CD8 clonotypes in ibrutinib-treated CLL. Study overall: Patients: roughly ten relapsed/refractory, about 14 treatment-naive, about 18 IGHV unmutated.

Trimming removed 7 bases from V and 2 bases from J; junction bases left unmatched: 5. This CDR3 spans 15 amino acids. In germline, CDR1 is SGHVS, CDR2 FQNEAQ. General study points: The public clonotypes identified were infrequent and showed contraction or stability on treatment.

This clone has a single count. Its target is unknown. Profiling relied on immunoSEQ multiplex PCR, and the TCRdb table lists in-frame clones only, not all of them. The sample consists of 20,000 to 25,000 clones, roughly 70% of them appearing once. The chain links TRBV7-8 to TRBJ1-2, with TRBD1 matching over 12 bases. The material sequenced was PBMCs, taken before ibrutinib treatment. The TCR sequence derives from a human donor with chronic lymphocytic leukemia. CDR3 DNA sequence: TGTGCCAGCAACCGGGACAGGGGGCCGAACTATGGCTACACCTTC. Translation gives CASNRDRGPNYGYTF.